A few counts support the clone carrying this T cell receptor (beta chain). Its specificity is unknown. Only healthy Caucasians were included as donors. The sample originates from a study of identical twins. The study's findings and limits: The authors noted that invariant MAIT and iNKT cells could partly confound zero-insertion analyses. Models predicted too little out-of-frame TCR alpha sharing in monozygotic twins.

TCRdb processed the 5' RACE reads anew with MiXCR; each CDR3 protein has one entry. The table shows 500,000 to 550,000 distinct CDR3 sequences, with under 25% occurring only once. CDR3 length: 13 residues. Trimming cost V 1 base and J 5 bases, with 10 bases left between them. Germline CDR1 and CDR2: SGHRS and YFSETQ. These data were also filed under a second study, of yellow fever vaccine responses in identical twins.

The receptor was isolated from a woman under 30 in good health. The V gene is TRBV5-1, the J gene TRBJ2-7; D gene uncertain. The sequencing input was CD4+ T cells sorted from blood. The CDR3 DNA reads TGCGCCAGCAGCTTGAACCCCCCGGACGAGCAGTACGTC. Protein sequence: CASSLNPPDEQYV.